This T cell receptor (beta chain) was captured in a study of early T cells in non-severe SARS-CoV-2 infection. Study as a whole: Sequencing was performed on bulk RNA from unsorted whole blood, leaving chains unpaired.

Overall study results and limits: VDJdb matching, biased toward anti-spike CD8 responses, missed private and CD4 specificities.

The table lists this clonotype with many counts. As yet, its antigen is unknown. Individual cDNA molecules received unique molecular identifiers. TCRdb reprocessed the 5' RACE reads with MiXCR, giving one entry per CDR3 protein. The sample has some 45,000 distinct CDR3 sequences; 9.4% are singletons. The CDR3 contains 15 residues. Between the trimmed V and J ends, which lost 3 bases and 1 base, there was a span of 10 bases. The chain recombines TRBV12-3 or TRBV12-4 with TRBJ1-5, with a possible D match to TRBD1 (5 bases). Source: whole blood, taken at baseline. This TCR came from an adult who was a healthcare worker with PCR-confirmed SARS-CoV-2 infection or an uninfected control (not recorded which). The CDR3, as DNA: TGTGCCAGCAGTTTTGGCCGGGGGAGCAATCAGCCCCAGCATTTT. Translation gives CASSFGRGSNQPQHF.